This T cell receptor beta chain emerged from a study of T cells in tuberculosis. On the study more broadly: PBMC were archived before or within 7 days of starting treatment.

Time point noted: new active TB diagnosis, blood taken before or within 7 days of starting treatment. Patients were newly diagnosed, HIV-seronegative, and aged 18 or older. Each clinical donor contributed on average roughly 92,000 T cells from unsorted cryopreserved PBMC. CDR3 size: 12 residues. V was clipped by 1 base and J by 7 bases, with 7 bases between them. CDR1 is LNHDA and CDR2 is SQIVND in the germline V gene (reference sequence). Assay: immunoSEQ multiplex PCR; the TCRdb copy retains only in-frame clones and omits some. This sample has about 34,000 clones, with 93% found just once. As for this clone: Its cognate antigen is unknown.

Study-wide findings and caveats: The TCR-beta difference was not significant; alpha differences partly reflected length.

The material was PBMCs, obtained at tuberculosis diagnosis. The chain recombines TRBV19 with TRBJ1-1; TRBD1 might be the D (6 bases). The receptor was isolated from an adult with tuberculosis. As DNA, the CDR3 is TGTGCCAGTAGTATAGGGACAGTTGAAGCTTTCTTT. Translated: CASSIGTVEAFF.